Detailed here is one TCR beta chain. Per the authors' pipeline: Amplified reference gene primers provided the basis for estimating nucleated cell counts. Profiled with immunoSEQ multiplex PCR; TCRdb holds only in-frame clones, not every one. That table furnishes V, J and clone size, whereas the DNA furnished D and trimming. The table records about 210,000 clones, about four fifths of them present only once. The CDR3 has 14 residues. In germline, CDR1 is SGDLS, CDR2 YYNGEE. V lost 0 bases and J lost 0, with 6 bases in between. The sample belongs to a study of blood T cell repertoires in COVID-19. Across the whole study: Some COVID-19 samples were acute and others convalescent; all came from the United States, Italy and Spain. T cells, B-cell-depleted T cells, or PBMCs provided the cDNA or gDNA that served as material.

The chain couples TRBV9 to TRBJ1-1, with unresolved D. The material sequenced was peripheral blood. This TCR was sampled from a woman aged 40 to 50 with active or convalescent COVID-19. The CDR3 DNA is TGTGCCAGCAGCGTAGGGAGCATGAACACTGAAGCTTTCTTT. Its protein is CASSVGSMNTEAFF.